Here is one T cell receptor (beta chain) with its context. Its antigen remains unknown. The data derive from a study of cytomegalovirus exposure and HLA in healthy donors. It was with 60 Vbeta and 13 Jbeta primers that the PCR ran. Using immunoSEQ multiplex PCR, the repertoire was profiled, and TCRdb retains in-frame clones only, with some absent. This table lists 150,000 to 200,000 clones. Findings and caveats of the study: An analysis that was carried out later associated 15,000 to 20,000 TCR beta sequences with HLA alleles at 0.05 false discovery rate. Data from an earlier analysis indicated that most TCR beta V segments were productive either about 90% or about 30% of the time. Researchers reported from a later analysis that most CMV-associated TCR beta chains appeared HLA-restricted.

Sequencing was carried out using PBMCs. This receptor was taken from a woman under 30 in good health and CMV-seropositive.

CDR3 nucleotide sequence: TGTGCCAGCAGGGGGGACAGAGCGAACACCGGGGAGCTGTTTTTT. This sequence encodes CASRGDRANTGELFF. The genes are TRBV2 and TRBJ2-2; 7 positions match TRBD1. This CDR3 has 15 amino acids. CDR1 SNHLY and CDR2 FYNNEI come from the germline V gene. The ends lost 6 bases at V and 0 bases at J; junction bases unmatched: 4. The variable domain in full, with the rest retrieved from reference TRBV2 and TRBJ2-2, is EPEVTQTPSHQVTQMGQEVILRCVPISNHLYFYWYRQILGQKVEFLVSFYNNEISEKSEIFDDQFSVERPDGSNFTLKIRSTKLEDSAMYFCASRGDRANTGELFFGEGSRLTVL.